The text below deals with one T cell receptor (beta chain). What this receptor recognizes is not known. It has no much larger one-base neighbor in the sample; base qualities were not kept. The data were obtained in a study of radiotherapy plus CTLA-4 blockade in lung cancer listed by TCRdb under 2018. Regarding the research as a whole: Among the enrolled patients, about 19% had an objective response, and 31% reached disease control.

The paper as a whole reports these results and caveats: Increased serum interferon-beta after radiation, together with early dynamic changes in blood T cell clones, were reported to be the strongest predictors of response. TCR clones derived from tumors expanded in peripheral blood after treatment with radiotherapy and ipilimumab.

The CDR3 measures 12 amino acids from cysteine to phenylalanine. Only the CDR3 portion is preserved as DNA: 36 bases, with reading frame beginning at the first base. From a lookup of the germline V gene, CDR1 and CDR2 are SQVTM and ANQGSEA. V was cut back by 3 bases and J by 6 bases, leaving a gap of 10 bases between them. The library was built by means of the immunoSEQ multiplex PCR assay. Imported from immuneACCESS, the table was reduced by TCRdb to in-frame sequences with V and J called. These copies leave out some clones; in studies compared against another copy, an unresolved V gene accounts for under half, and the cause of the remainder is not known. This sample holds around 110,000 clones; more than 75% were observed only once. Clones ranked in the top ten supply 2.5% to 3.5% of the sample. The study evaluated CTLA-4 blockade (ipilimumab) given together with focal radiation therapy in patients who had chemo-refractory metastatic non-small-cell lung cancer.

The source is a human donor with non-small cell lung cancer that progressed on radiotherapy plus ipilimumab. Some clones in this sample may be carry-over from other donors' samples. The V and J genes are TRBV29-1 and TRBJ2-3; the D gene may be TRBD1 or TRBD2, since each aligns over 5 bases. The starting material was peripheral blood, obtained from a patient treated with radiotherapy plus ipilimumab. The CDR3 is CSVDVWGDTQYF. The bases read TGCAGCGTTGATGTCTGGGGGGATACGCAGTATTTT.